These 26 T cell receptor beta chains originate from one sample sequenced in a study of T-cell reconstitution after alpha-beta-depleted transplantation in children. Unique molecular identifiers featured in how the TCRbeta library was prepared. In TCRdb, the PCR reads were re-called with MiXCR into one record per CDR3 protein. Of approximately 390,000 distinct CDR3 sequences listed, about 11% are singletons. The sample in question was PBMCs from the stem cell graft donor, obtained from the stem cell graft. The receptors were sampled from a human donor who donated a stem cell graft to a child with acute myeloid leukemia.

This clonotype was detected only a few times. The V gene is TRBV7-3, the J gene TRBJ2-3, with D possibly matching TRBD1 (6 bases). Germline V gives CDR1 SGHTA, CDR2 FQGTGA. With 8 bases removed from V and 2 bases from J, the gap between germline ends came to 17 bases. CDR3 length: 15 residues. The DNA of the CDR3 is TGTGCCAGCTCACCAACGGGACAATCCACAGATACGCAGTATTTT. It codes for CASSPTGQSTDTQYF.

Details on this clonotype: A junction boundary mismatches the germline segment, possibly from a read error. The CDR3 loop reads CASSPREDFYNEQFF. The CDR3 bases are TGTGCTAGCAGCCCCCGGGAGGATTTCTACAATGAGCAGTTCTTC. J is TRBJ2-1 and V is TRBV7-7, with TRBD2 identical over 7 bases. This CDR3 comprises 15 residues. Per germline, CDR1 SSHAT and CDR2 FNYEAQ (reference sequence).

Ten or more counts support this clonotype. V is TRBV28 and J is TRBJ2-3; D might be TRBD2 (6 bases). The CDR3 sequence is 15 residues long. Trimming removed 7 bases from V and 0 bases from J, with 14 bases in between. Germline CDR1 MDHEN, CDR2 SYDVKM. Written as DNA, the CDR3 is TGTGCCAGCACCCCCACCGGGACTAGCACAGATACGCAGTATTTT. Translating gives CASTPTGTSTDTQYF.

This clonotype was detected ten times or more. V gene TRBV6-5 combines with J gene TRBJ2-4; 10 bases map to TRBD2. Germline V gives CDR1 MNHEY, CDR2 SVGAGI. The trim removed 4 bases at V and 0 bases at J, leaving 12 bases unmatched. This CDR3 is 19 amino acids long. The CDR3 coding sequence is TGTGCCAGCAGTTCCGTGGGAGCGGGGGGGCTTAAAGCCAAAAACATTCAGTACTTC. Amino acid sequence: CASSSVGAGGLKAKNIQYF.

In its sample, this clonotype was seen a few times. The chain is built from TRBV6-4 and TRBJ2-1; 11 bases are a match to TRBD2. CDR3 size: 15 residues. The V and J ends lost 0 bases and 6 bases, in that order; junction bases with no gene match: 1. Per the germline V gene, CDR1 is MRHNA and CDR2 is SNTAGT. CDR3 amino acids: CASSDSSGGANEQFF. The CDR3 DNA is TGTGCCAGCAGTGACTCTAGCGGGGGGGCCAATGAGCAGTTCTTC.

Concerning this clonotype: A much larger clonotype is one base distant, so this may be a read error. The chain employs TRBV12-3 or TRBV12-4 and TRBJ2-1; 9 bases are shared with TRBD2. Trimming at V came to 2 bases and at J to 8 bases, leaving 7 bases not matched to a gene. The CDR3 consists of 15 residues. The chain's CDR3 is CASSLRRGREDEQFF. In DNA, the CDR3 is TGTGCCAGCAGTTTACGACGCGGGAGGGAAGATGAGCAGTTCTTC.

This chain's CDR3 is CASSLEGQGLNTEAFF. Here the CDR3 DNA reads TGTGCCAGCAGCTTAGAGGGACAGGGGCTGAACACTGAAGCTTTCTTT. The chain couples TRBV7-2 to TRBJ1-1; 10 bases match TRBD1. Germline loops: CDR1 SGHTA, CDR2 FQGNSA. The CDR3 has 16 residues. V trimming: 1 base; J trimming: 0 bases; junction bases outside the gene matches: 2. The full variable domain, in which reference TRBV7-2 and TRBJ1-1 provide the parts outside the CDR3, is GAGVSQSPSNKVTEKGKDVELRCDPISGHTALYWYRQSLGQGLEFLIYFQGNSAPDKSGLPSDRFSAERTGGSVSTLTIQRTQQEDSAVYLCASSLEGQGLNTEAFFGQGTRLTVV.

The DNA of the CDR3 is TGTGCCAGCAGCTTAGAAGGGACAGGGACCATTCGTTCCCAGTTCTTC. Translation: CASSLEGTGTIRSQFF. The chain joins TRBV7-9 to TRBJ2-1; 9 nucleotides match TRBD1. The CDR3 is 16 amino acids. CDR1 and CDR2 from the germline V gene are SEHNR and FQNEAQ (reference sequence). The V segment lost 1 base and the J segment 13 bases; nucleotides outside the gene matches: 14.

This clonotype has a handful of counts. The chain joins TRBV12-3 or TRBV12-4 to TRBJ2-3; no firm D call. The V gene lost 7 bases and the J gene lost 2 bases, with 10 bases spanning the gap. The CDR3 has 13 amino acids. The CDR3 DNA sequence: TGTGCCAGCACGCTAGGGTCCACAGATACGCAGTATTTT. Translation gives CASTLGSTDTQYF.

This clonotype came up many times. J is TRBJ2-5 and V is TRBV29-1, with D tentatively TRBD2 (7 bases). Trimming pared 4 bases from V and 5 bases from J, leaving 17 bases between. Germline-derived CDR1 and CDR2 are SQVTM and ANQGSEA. The CDR3 spans 14 residues. The CDR3 sequence: CSVGPVRGGETQYF. CDR3 nucleotide sequence: TGCAGCGTTGGTCCTGTGAGGGGGGGTGAGACCCAGTACTTC. Based on the CDR3 plus reference TRBV29-1 and TRBJ2-5, the full variable domain is SAVISQKPSRDICQRGTSLTIQCQVDSQVTMMFWYRQQPGQSLTLIATANQGSEATYESGFVIDKFPISRPNLTFSTLTVSNMSPEDSSIYLCSVGPVRGGETQYFGPGTRLLVL.

This clonotype was detected a few times. The chain links TRBV2 to TRBJ2-3; 14 bases are shared with TRBD2. The germline CDR1 and CDR2 sequences are SNHLY and FYNNEI. CDR3 length: 18 amino acids. Trimming cost V 6 bases and J 4 bases; bases outside gene matches: 12. The DNA for the CDR3 is TGTGCCAGCAGCCTATGGAGGGGACTAGCGGGAGTCCCAGATACGCAGTATTTT. Translated, it gives CASSLWRGLAGVPDTQYF.

This clonotype was counted a few times. This CDR3 is CSAGLEGHNQPQHF. The CDR3 bases are TGCAGTGCAGGTTTGGAAGGACACAATCAGCCCCAGCATTTT. The chain couples TRBV20-1 to TRBJ1-5; perhaps TRBD1 as D (5 bases). Deletions cut 6 bases from V and 3 bases from J, with 15 bases between. The CDR3 loop spans 14 amino acids. From germline, CDR1 is DFQATT and CDR2 SNEGSKA (reference sequence).

The table lists this clonotype with a few counts. The chain recombines TRBV5-1 with TRBJ1-4; D not certain. Germline V gene sequence: CDR1 SGHRS, CDR2 YFSETQ. The germline V and J ends were trimmed by 0 bases and 4 bases, with 13 bases remaining between them. The CDR3 is made up of 16 amino acids. CDR3 coding DNA: TGCGCCAGCAGCTTGGCCTTCCTTGGTCTTAATGAAAAACTGTTTTTT. It yields the protein CASSLAFLGLNEKLFF.

This clonotype was detected only a few times. The rearrangement joins TRBV5-6 to TRBJ1-6; TRBD1 aligns across 9 bases. V trimming: 0 bases; J trimming: 4 bases; junction bases outside the gene matches: 2. The CDR3 extends over 16 amino acids. Germline V gives CDR1 SGHDT, CDR2 YYEEEE. The CDR3 DNA sequence: TGTGCCAGCAGCTTGGGACAGGGGGGATATAATTCACCCCTCCACTTT. This encodes CASSLGQGGYNSPLHF.

The chain is built from TRBV7-2 and TRBJ2-6, with a weak D call TRBD2 (6 bases). The germline V and J ends were trimmed by 4 bases and 0 bases, with 13 bases remaining between them. Germline V lookup: CDR1 SGHTA, CDR2 FQGNSA. This CDR3 is built from 17 residues. CDR3 nucleotides: TGTGCCAGCAGCTCCGGGAGAGGGCTCTCTGGGGCCAACGTCCTGACTTTC. Its translation is CASSSGRGLSGANVLTF.

The chain couples TRBV2 to TRBJ1-2; 8 nucleotides agree with TRBD1. The CDR3 has 16 amino acids. CDR1 and CDR2 from the germline V gene are SNHLY and FYNNEI. V lost 0 bases, J lost 4 bases, and 7 bases stayed unmatched. CDR3 residues: CASSEAAGQGGYGYTF. The CDR3 bases are TGTGCCAGCAGTGAAGCGGCTGGACAGGGAGGCTATGGCTACACCTTC.

The chain joins TRBV9 to TRBJ2-3; D possibly matches TRBD1 or TRBD2 (6 bases each). The germline V gene has CDR1 SGDLS and CDR2 YYNGEE. Trimming pared 4 bases from V and 2 bases from J, leaving 17 bases between. The CDR3 has 16 amino acids. The CDR3 DNA reads TGTGCCAGCAGCCCCGAGGAGGGGGTCGTCACAGATACGCAGTATTTT. Its translation is CASSPEEGVVTDTQYF.

This clonotype was detected only a few times. The V gene is TRBV29-1, the J gene TRBJ2-1, with 9 bases identical to TRBD2. V lost 4 bases to trimming and J lost 4 bases; unmatched junction nucleotides: 2. Germline CDR1 SQVTM, CDR2 ANQGSEA. This CDR3 contains 13 residues. Here the CDR3 DNA reads TGCAGCGTTGGGACTAGCGCGTACAATGAGCAGTTCTTC. Amino acid sequence: CSVGTSAYNEQFF.

The sample holds many counts of this clonotype. This chain links TRBV24-1 with TRBJ2-1; 10 bases agree with TRBD2. V shed 5 bases, J shed 12 bases, and the junction held 9 bases outside the gene matches. Per germline, CDR1 KGHDR and CDR2 SFDVKD. The CDR3 has 14 amino acids. The CDR3 coding sequence is TGTGCCACCAGTGCCGGGACTAGCGTTGTCGGGCAGTTCTTC. Translating it yields CATSAGTSVVGQFF.

V is TRBV20-1 and J is TRBJ2-1; possibly TRBD1 for D (5 bases). The CDR3 has 12 residues. CDR1 and CDR2 from the germline V gene are DFQATT and SNEGSKA (reference sequence). V gave up 4 bases and J gave up 5 bases, with 9 bases separating them. This CDR3 reads CSANRFNNEQFF. The CDR3 region has the DNA TGCAGTGCTAACAGGTTCAACAATGAGCAGTTCTTC.

The sample holds many counts of this clonotype. The chain couples TRBV27 to TRBJ2-2; D remains unclear. V was pared by 1 base and J by 5 bases, with 8 bases between. The length of the CDR3 is 14 residues. Looked up from germline, CDR1 is MNHEY and CDR2 is SMNVEV (reference sequence). CDR3 in DNA: TGTGCCAGCAGTTTATTAGGGAATACCGGGGAGCTGTTTTTT. Residues: CASSLLGNTGELFF.

V and J are TRBV12-3 or TRBV12-4 and TRBJ1-4; D ambiguous. V lost 4 bases to trimming and J lost 8 bases, with 11 bases between them. This CDR3 region has 13 residues. CDR3 in DNA: TGTGCCAGCAGTTGGAGTTTGGGGGAAAAACTGTTTTTT. Translating it yields CASSWSLGEKLFF.

The J gene is TRBJ2-5, the V gene TRBV29-1; TRBD1 is a possible D gene (6 bases). Trimming removed 7 bases at V and 3 bases at J, with 9 bases between. Germline lookup yields CDR1 SQVTM and CDR2 ANQGSEA. This CDR3 has 11 residues. CDR3 protein: CSAGTKETQYF. CDR3 DNA: TGCAGCGCGGGGACAAAAGAGACCCAGTACTTC. Filled out from reference TRBV29-1 and TRBJ2-5, the complete variable domain reads SAVISQKPSRDICQRGTSLTIQCQVDSQVTMMFWYRQQPGQSLTLIATANQGSEATYESGFVIDKFPISRPNLTFSTLTVSNMSPEDSSIYLCSAGTKETQYFGPGTRLLVL.

This clonotype was counted only a few times. The rearrangement joins TRBV7-9 to TRBJ1-1, with TRBD1 as a possible D gene (6 bases). V was shortened by 2 bases and J by 3 bases, with 10 bases between the two germline ends. Germline-derived CDR1 and CDR2 are SEHNR and FQNEAQ (reference sequence). The CDR3 covers 14 residues. As DNA, the CDR3 is TGTGCCAGCAGCTTACAGGGACATGACACTGAAGCTTTCTTT. It is translated as CASSLQGHDTEAFF. Full variable domain (outside the CDR3, taken from reference TRBV7-9 and TRBJ1-1): DTGVSQNPRHKITKRGQNVTFRCDPISEHNRLYWYRQTLGQGPEFLTYFQNEAQLEKSRLLSDRFSAERPKGSFSTLEIQRTEQGDSAMYLCASSLQGHDTEAFFGQGTRLTVV.

This clonotype has more than one count but fewer than ten. This rearrangement joins TRBV5-4 to TRBJ2-7; the D gene is possibly TRBD2 (6 bases). Per the germline V gene, CDR1 is SGHNT and CDR2 is YYREEE (reference sequence). V shed 2 bases and J shed 6 bases, with 15 bases lying between them. The CDR3 is 14 amino acids. This chain's CDR3 is CASSFDQTSFEQYF. CDR3 in DNA: TGTGCCAGCAGCTTTGATCAGACTAGTTTCGAGCAGTACTTC.

The V and J genes are TRBV18 and TRBJ1-1; D possibly corresponds to TRBD1 (6 bases). Trimming took 5 bases from V and 1 from J, leaving 11 bases between them. CDR3 length: 14 residues. Germline V CDR1 and CDR2: KGHSH, LQKENI. CDR3 amino acids: CASSTGWRNTEAFF. The CDR3 coding sequence is TGTGCCAGCTCAACAGGGTGGAGGAACACTGAAGCTTTCTTT.